This note documents a single T cell receptor beta chain sequence. The antigen is not known. The method was immunoSEQ multiplex PCR; TCRdb's version includes in-frame clones alone and lacks a portion of them. The data hold 120,000 to 150,000 clones, with roughly 91% observed a single time. The CDR3 consists of 14 residues. CDR1 SNHLY and CDR2 FYNNEI come from the germline V gene. V lost 4 bases and J lost 0, with 10 bases in between. This record comes from a study of T cell responses to AZD1222 COVID-19 vaccine. In the study overall: Researchers grouped second doses given at about 4 or about 12 weeks into one pool.

Study-level results: Regions 160-218 and 743-854 held dominance among vaccine-associated CD4 TCRs, which spanned spike. Baseline seropositivity occurred in only six AZD1222 recipients.

The receptor's source is an adult in good health. Here the sequenced sample was peripheral blood, taken on day 0 of AZD1222 vaccination. V gene TRBV2 combines with J gene TRBJ2-7; D not certain. The CDR3 protein is CASSVRQDSYEQYF. The CDR3 DNA reads TGTGCCAGCAGTGTAAGGCAGGACTCCTACGAGCAGTACTTC.